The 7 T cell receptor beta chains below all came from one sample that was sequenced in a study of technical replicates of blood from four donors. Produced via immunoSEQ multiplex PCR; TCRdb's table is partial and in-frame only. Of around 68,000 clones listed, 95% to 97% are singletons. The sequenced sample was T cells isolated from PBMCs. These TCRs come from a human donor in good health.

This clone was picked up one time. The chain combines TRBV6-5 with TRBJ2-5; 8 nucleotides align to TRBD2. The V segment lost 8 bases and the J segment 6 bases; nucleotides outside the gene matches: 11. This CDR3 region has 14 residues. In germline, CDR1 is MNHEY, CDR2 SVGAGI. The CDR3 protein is CASVSSGSFKTQYF. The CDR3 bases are TGTGCCAGCGTATCCAGCGGGAGCTTCAAGACCCAGTACTTC.

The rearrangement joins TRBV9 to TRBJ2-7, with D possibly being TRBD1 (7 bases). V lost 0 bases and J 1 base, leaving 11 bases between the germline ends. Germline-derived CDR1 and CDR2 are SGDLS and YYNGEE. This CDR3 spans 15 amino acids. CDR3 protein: CASSVGGTVSYEQYF. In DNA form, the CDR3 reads TGTGCCAGCAGCGTAGGCGGGACAGTTTCCTACGAGCAGTACTTC.

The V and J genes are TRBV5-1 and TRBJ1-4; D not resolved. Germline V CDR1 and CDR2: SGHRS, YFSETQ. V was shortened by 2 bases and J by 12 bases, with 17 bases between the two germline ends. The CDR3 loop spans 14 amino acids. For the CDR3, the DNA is TGCGCCAGCAGCTTAGAGGGTCCCCATGGGGAACTGTTTTTT. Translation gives CASSLEGPHGELFF.

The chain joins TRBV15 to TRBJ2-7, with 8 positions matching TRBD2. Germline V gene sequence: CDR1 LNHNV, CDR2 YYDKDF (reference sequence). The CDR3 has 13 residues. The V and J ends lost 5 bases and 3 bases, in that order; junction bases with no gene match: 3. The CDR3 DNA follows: TGTGCCACCAGCTACCGGGAGGGCTACGAGCAGTACTTC. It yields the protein CATSYREGYEQYF.

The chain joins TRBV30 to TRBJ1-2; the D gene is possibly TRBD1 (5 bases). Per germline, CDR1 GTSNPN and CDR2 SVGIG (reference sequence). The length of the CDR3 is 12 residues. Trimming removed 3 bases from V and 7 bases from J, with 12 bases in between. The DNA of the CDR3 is TGTGCCTGGAGGAACGCGGGGGGTGGCTACACCTTC. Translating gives CAWRNAGGGYTF.

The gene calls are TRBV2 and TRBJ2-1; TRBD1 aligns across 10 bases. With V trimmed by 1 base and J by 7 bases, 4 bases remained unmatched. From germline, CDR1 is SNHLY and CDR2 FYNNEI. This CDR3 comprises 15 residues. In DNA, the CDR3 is TGTGCCAGCAGTGAAGGACAGGGGGCTAAGAATGAGCAGTTCTTC. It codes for CASSEGQGAKNEQFF.

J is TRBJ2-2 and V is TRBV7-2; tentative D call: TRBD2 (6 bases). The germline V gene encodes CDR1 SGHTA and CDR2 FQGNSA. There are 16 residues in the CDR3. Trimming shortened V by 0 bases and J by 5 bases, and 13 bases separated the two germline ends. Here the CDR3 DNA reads TGTGCCAGCAGCTTAGCCCGGCGGGGAGGAACCGGGGAGCTGTTTTTT. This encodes CASSLARRGGTGELFF.